A single sample gave rise to the 19 T cell receptor beta chains below, sequenced in a study of T cell responses to AZD1222 COVID-19 vaccine. Clones were read by immunoSEQ multiplex PCR, and TCRdb kept only the in-frame ones, dropping some. The data show about 190,000 clones, with over 70% seen just once and 2.5% to 3% held by the top ten. Source: peripheral blood, taken on day 0 of MenACWY control vaccination. The receptors here all came from an adult in good health.

The chain links TRBV7-6 to TRBJ2-1; no clear D gene. Germline values: CDR1 SGHVS, CDR2 FNYEAQ. V lost 5 bases, J lost 6 bases, and 8 bases lay in between. The CDR3 loop spans 12 amino acids. The CDR3 coding sequence is TGTGCCAGCAGCCTCAACCCCAATGAGCAGTTCTTC. It translates to CASSLNPNEQFF.

This chain joins TRBV5-8 and TRBJ2-5; 11 bases map to TRBD1. CDR3 length equals 14 residues. V lost 2 bases and J lost 4; bases outside the gene matches: 1. CDR1 and CDR2 from the germline V gene are SGHTS and YDEGEE. The CDR3 sequence is CASSFGTGGETQYF. In DNA form, the CDR3 reads TGTGCCAGCAGCTTTGGGACAGGGGGAGAGACCCAGTACTTC.

The rearrangement joins TRBV7-9 to TRBJ2-4, with D perhaps given as TRBD1 or TRBD2 (6 bases each). CDR1 SEHNR and CDR2 FQNEAQ come from the germline V gene (reference sequence). The CDR3 extends over 18 amino acids. The V gene lost 1 base and the J gene lost 0 bases, with 16 bases spanning the gap. The CDR3: CASSLGVLQGLAKNIQYF. As DNA, the CDR3 is TGTGCCAGCAGCTTAGGGGTCCTACAGGGACTAGCCAAAAACATTCAGTACTTC.

The chain is built from TRBV21-1 and TRBJ2-1. TRBV21-1 is marked as a pseudogene. The CDR3 runs to 12 residues. The CDR3 sequence: CATQAANNEQFF. The CDR3 DNA reads TGTGCCACCCAAGCAGCAAACAATGAGCAGTTCTTC.

The V gene is TRBV2, the J gene TRBJ2-2; 7 positions agree with TRBD1. Germline CDR1 is SNHLY and CDR2 is FYNNEI. The CDR3 is 17 residues long. With V trimmed by 4 bases and J by 2 bases, 10 bases remained unmatched. CDR3 sequence: CASSAGGPGGNTGELFF. DNA of the CDR3: TGTGCCAGCAGTGCGGGCGGGCCAGGGGGTAACACCGGGGAGCTGTTTTTT.

The chain is built from TRBV3-1 (or the pseudogene TRBV3-2) and TRBJ1-2; D not resolved. From germline, CDR1 is LGHDT and CDR2 YNNKEL (reference sequence). The CDR3 is made up of 13 amino acids. V was pared by 0 bases and J by 6 bases, with 8 bases between. The CDR3 DNA follows: TGTGCCAGCAGCCAAGATAGCGGCAATGGCTACACCTTC. Translation gives CASSQDSGNGYTF.

This rearrangement joins TRBV18 to TRBJ1-2, with TRBD1 matching over 7 bases. The germline V gene encodes CDR1 KGHSH and CDR2 LQKENI. The CDR3 has 15 residues. The junction had 6 bases not matched to a gene; V was cut back by 3 bases and J by 2 bases. The CDR3 DNA sequence: TGTGCCAGCTCACCTAGACAGGGCGGAAACTATGGCTACACCTTC. It specifies CASSPRQGGNYGYTF.

About this clone: An end of the junction does not agree with germline; a read error may underlie this. This rearrangement joins TRBV7-7 to TRBJ2-7; TRBD2 might be the D (6 bases). The CDR3 contains 13 residues. Germline CDR1 and CDR2: SSHAT and FNYEAQ (reference sequence). CDR3 coding DNA: TGTGCTAGCAGCCCCACGGGGGCCTACGAGCAGTACTTC. Protein product: CASSPTGAYEQYF. Complete variable domain (other parts from reference TRBV7-7 and TRBJ2-7): GAGVSQSPRYKVTKRGQDVTLRCDPISSHATLYWYQQALGQGPEFLTYFNYEAQPDKSGLPSDRFSAERPEGSISTLTIQRTEQRDSAMYRCASSPTGAYEQYFGPGTRLTVT.

The chain combines TRBV5-6 with TRBJ1-5, with a weak D call TRBD1 (5 bases). The length of the CDR3 is 15 residues. Trimming pared 1 base from V and 0 bases from J, leaving 8 bases between. CDR1 and CDR2 (germline): SGHDT, YYEEEE. The CDR3 protein is CASSLLTASNQPQHF. CDR3 nucleotide sequence: TGTGCCAGCAGCTTGTTGACAGCTAGCAATCAGCCCCAGCATTTT.

The chain couples TRBV27 to TRBJ1-5; 7 bases match TRBD1. J was trimmed by 2 bases and V by 6 bases; bases with no gene match: 7. Germline values: CDR1 MNHEY, CDR2 SMNVEV (reference sequence). The CDR3 spans 15 residues. CDR3 sequence: CASRTTGAGNQPQHF. CDR3 coding DNA: TGTGCCAGCAGAACTACAGGGGCTGGCAATCAGCCCCAGCATTTT.

The V and J genes are TRBV6-5 and TRBJ2-5, with D perhaps assigned TRBD1 or TRBD2 (6 bases each). This CDR3 region has 14 residues. The ends were cut back, 4 bases at V and 5 bases at J, with 14 bases in the middle. CDR1 MNHEY and CDR2 SVGAGI come from the germline V gene. The CDR3 region is CASSFTPGAETQYF. CDR3 nucleotides: TGTGCCAGCAGTTTTACCCCGGGGGCGGAGACCCAGTACTTC.

This clone has only one observation. The gene calls are TRBV28 and TRBJ2-7; D ambiguous. With 8 bases removed from V and 0 bases from J, the gap between germline ends came to 14 bases. The CDR3 has 14 residues. Germline V gene sequence: CDR1 MDHEN, CDR2 SYDVKM. Written as DNA, the CDR3 is TGTGCCAGCCACCCCCAGGTGAGCTCCTACGAGCAGTACTTC. It encodes CASHPQVSSYEQYF.

In this sample, this clone turned up a few times. J is TRBJ1-2 and V is TRBV23-1, with D possibly being TRBD1 (5 bases). TRBV23-1 is noted as an ORF with a role that remains uncertain. The V end was cut by 5 bases, the J end by 2 bases, with 15 bases between. The CDR3 totals 15 residues. CDR3 loop: CASSATPGPNYGYTF. CDR3 nucleotide sequence: TGCGCCAGCAGTGCCACCCCGGGACCCAACTATGGCTACACCTTC.

The chain recombines TRBV19 with TRBJ1-2, with 11 bases aligning to TRBD1. The CDR3 sequence is 16 residues long. After removal of 8 bases from V and 3 bases from J, the junction contained 11 bases not matched to a gene. From germline, CDR1 is LNHDA and CDR2 SQIVND (reference sequence). The CDR3 nucleotides are TGTGCCAGTTACGCCACGGACAGGGGGCGCGACTATGGCTACACCTTC. This translates into CASYATDRGRDYGYTF.

This chain links TRBV12-3 or TRBV12-4 with TRBJ1-5, with D uncertain. The CDR3 covers 12 residues. Trimming stripped 5 bases from V and 9 bases from J, with 11 bases between. The CDR3 spells CASSPAIRPQHF. The CDR3 DNA follows: TGTGCCAGCAGTCCTGCAATTCGGCCCCAGCATTTT.

The rearrangement joins TRBV7-9 to TRBJ2-3, with a possible D match to TRBD2 (7 bases). The CDR3 consists of 14 residues. CDR1 SEHNR and CDR2 FQNEAQ come from the germline V gene (reference sequence). V was shortened by 1 base and J by 4 bases, with 9 bases between the two germline ends. CDR3 in DNA: TGTGCCAGCAGCTTAGGGCGGGGGCCAGATACGCAGTATTTT. Encoded protein: CASSLGRGPDTQYF.

The chain couples TRBV2 to TRBJ2-3; 10 bases agree with TRBD2. J gave up 8 bases and V 3 bases, and 8 bases lay outside the gene matches. Germline V CDR1 and CDR2: SNHLY, FYNNEI. The CDR3 is 15 amino acids. The CDR3 is CASSDIAGGQGTQYF. DNA of the CDR3: TGTGCCAGCAGTGATATAGCGGGAGGCCAAGGTACGCAGTATTTT.

The rearrangement links TRBV23-1 to TRBJ1-5; D perhaps matches TRBD1 (6 bases). TRBV23-1 belongs to the ORF category, with a function that is uncertain. This CDR3 comprises 17 residues. Trimming took 2 bases from V and 0 from J, leaving 14 bases between them. CDR3 DNA: TGCGCCAGCAGTCAAGCAGGGGATAATCGTAGCAATCAGCCCCAGCATTTT. Its translation is CASSQAGDNRSNQPQHF.

This clone was observed once. The chain carries TRBV24-1 and TRBJ2-1, with D perhaps TRBD1 (6 bases). This CDR3 contains 16 residues. Germline lookup yields CDR1 KGHDR and CDR2 SFDVKD. V lost 4 bases and J 0 bases, leaving 12 bases between the germline ends. CDR3 protein: CATSDSDRSSYNEQFF. In DNA, the CDR3 is TGTGCCACCAGTGACTCAGACAGGAGCTCCTACAATGAGCAGTTCTTC.